One T cell receptor (beta chain) is described in this entry. Its antigen is still unknown. Healthy and HIV-negative, the adult donors had no recent acute infections or vaccinations. It was around 190 ng DNA, tens of thousands of T cell genomes, that sorted-subset replicate PCRs used. The protocol was immunoSEQ multiplex PCR, while the TCRdb copy is restricted to in-frame clones and leaves out a portion. This table holds about a million clones, around four fifths found once. The data belong to a study of shared clonotypes between healthy human individuals. Study-wide results and limits: Sampling included only blood; tissue repertoires likely differ.

Sequenced sample: memory CD4+ T cells sorted from blood. Subset noted: CD45RA-negative fraction. This sequence originates from a man aged 18 to 30 in good health.

CDR3 in DNA: TGTGCCAGCAGTTACGGCGGGGGGGTAAACGAGCAGTACTTC. Residues: CASSYGGGVNEQYF. This sequence joins TRBV6-6 and TRBJ2-7, with TRBD2 matching over 9 bases. Trimming took 2 bases from V and 5 from J; bases not matched to a gene: 4. There are 14 residues in the CDR3. Germline V lookup: CDR1 MNHNY, CDR2 SVGAGI (reference sequence).